The 17 T cell receptor beta chains below come from one sample, sequenced in a study of blood T cells in healthy people across ages. The second PCR ran about 6 to 11 cycles with a sample-barcoded 5' primer and J-beta primers. TCRdb re-called the 5' RACE reads with MiXCR, one entry per CDR3 protein. The profile shows around 900,000 distinct CDR3 sequences, under 30% of them singletons. Material for sequencing was blood. Source of these receptors: a woman aged 80 or older in good health.

The chain is built from TRBV12-3 or TRBV12-4 and TRBJ1-2, with TRBD1 matching 7 bases. Trimming took 5 bases from V and 4 from J; bases not matched to a gene: 10. CDR3 length: 15 residues. CDR3 bases: TGTGCCAGCAGTCCGGATGACAGGGTTACCTATGGCTACACCTTC. This sequence encodes CASSPDDRVTYGYTF.

The rearrangement uses TRBV6-1 and TRBJ1-1, with a weak D call TRBD1 (6 bases). The CDR3 covers 15 residues. The V and J ends lost 8 bases and 6 bases respectively, with 22 bases between them. The germline V gene has CDR1 MNHNS and CDR2 SASEGT. This CDR3 is CASLGGPAEGSEAFF. The CDR3 region has the DNA TGTGCCAGCCTGGGGGGGCCAGCCGAGGGATCTGAAGCTTTCTTT.

The chain carries TRBV20-1 and TRBJ1-4; 9 bases match TRBD1. The V and J ends lost 3 bases and 7 bases, in that order; junction bases with no gene match: 9. Germline V gives CDR1 DFQATT, CDR2 SNEGSKA (reference sequence). The CDR3 is made up of 15 amino acids. CDR3 DNA: TGCAGTGCTAGTCGGGGGGACAGGGATCGTGAAAAACTGTTTTTT. Translated, it gives CSASRGDRDREKLFF.

This clonotype showed up many times. CDR3 DNA: TGTGCCAGCAGCATTAACAGGGGGATTAGGGAGACCCAGTACTTC. Encoded protein: CASSINRGIRETQYF. J is TRBJ2-5 and V is TRBV11-2; 8 positions agree with TRBD1. V shed 5 bases, J shed 5 bases, and the junction held 10 bases outside the gene matches. The CDR3 sequence is 15 residues long. Germline CDR1 SGHAT, CDR2 FQNNGV.

Ten or more counts support this clonotype. The V gene is TRBV12-3 or TRBV12-4, the J gene TRBJ2-1; possibly TRBD1 or TRBD2 for D (5 bases each). The length of the CDR3 is 15 residues. Trimming took off 6 bases at V and 2 bases at J, with 14 bases between the two ends. The CDR3 coding sequence is TGTGCCAGCAGCATAGACAGCGGACCCTACAATGAGCAGTTCTTC. Translated: CASSIDSGPYNEQFF.

This clonotype was counted between two and nine times. The chain couples TRBV20-1 to TRBJ2-5; tentative D call: TRBD2 (6 bases). The CDR3 totals 16 residues. Deletions cut 0 bases from V and 5 bases from J, with 19 bases between. CDR1 DFQATT and CDR2 SNEGSKA come from the germline V gene (reference sequence). The CDR3 spells CSARDRGGTVAETQYF. In DNA, the CDR3 is TGCAGTGCTAGAGATAGAGGAGGGACCGTGGCCGAGACCCAGTACTTC.

There are many counts of this clonotype. The chain carries TRBV28 and TRBJ1-2; 8 bases are a match to TRBD1. After removal of 2 bases from V and 2 bases from J, the junction contained 4 bases not matched to a gene. This CDR3 region has 15 residues. Germline V lookup: CDR1 MDHEN, CDR2 SYDVKM. The DNA for the CDR3 is TGTGCCAGCAGTTTAGAGGGACAGGCAAACTATGGCTACACCTTC. Its protein product is CASSLEGQANYGYTF.

This clonotype has ten or more counts. The gene calls are TRBV6-1 and TRBJ1-6; D uncertain. The CDR3 totals 16 residues. V was pared by 2 bases and J by 6 bases, with 14 bases between. Germline CDR1 MNHNS, CDR2 SASEGT. The CDR3 protein is CASSETIGRANSPLHF. In DNA, the CDR3 is TGTGCCAGCAGTGAAACGATAGGACGTGCTAATTCACCCCTCCACTTT.

This clonotype has a count of ten or more. Written as DNA, the CDR3 is TGTGCCAGCAGTTACCAGGGACAGGGTGGCGGCTACACCTTC. This translates into CASSYQGQGGGYTF. The chain links TRBV6-2 or TRBV6-3 to TRBJ1-2, with 9 bases fitting TRBD1. The CDR3 runs 14 residues. Trimming took 2 bases from V and 8 from J; bases not matched to a gene: 6. The V gene's germline CDR1 is MNHEY and CDR2 SVGEGT.

The chain couples TRBV7-2 to TRBJ2-1; 10 bases match TRBD2. Gene TRBJ2-7 matches the end of the DNA better, so the J call may be wrong. This CDR3 is 17 amino acids long. The germline gives CDR1 SGHTA, CDR2 FQGNSA. CDR3 DNA sequence: TGTGCCAGCAGCCAACCTTTATCTAGCGGGGGCTACAATGAGCAGTACTTC. Its protein is CASSQPLSSGGYNEQYF.

As concerns this clonotype: This may be a read error, as it is one base from a much larger clone. The V and J genes are TRBV5-1 and TRBJ1-5; D may be TRBD1 (5 bases). Per germline, CDR1 SGHRS and CDR2 YFSETQ. Trimming left V 4 bases short and J 8 bases short, with 13 bases between. The CDR3 has 13 amino acids. The CDR3 loop reads CASSLAGVEPQHF. Written as DNA, the CDR3 is TGCGCCAGCAGCCTGGCGGGGGTGGAGCCCCAGCATTTT.

In its sample, this clonotype was seen many times. V gene TRBV20-1 combines with J gene TRBJ2-5; TRBD2 matches 15 bases. The trim removed 6 bases at V and 5 bases at J, leaving 16 bases unmatched. CDR1 and CDR2 (germline): DFQATT, SNEGSKA (reference sequence). CDR3 length equals 18 residues. CDR3 in DNA: TGCAGTGCCCCTATCGGACTAGCGGGGGGGGTCCCTCGGGAGACCCAGTACTTC. Amino acids: CSAPIGLAGGVPRETQYF.

Ten or more counts support this clonotype. The V call is TRBV5-1, the J call TRBJ1-2, with TRBD1 as a possible D gene (5 bases). V was trimmed by 4 bases and J by 1 base, leaving 11 bases between them. Germline CDR1 and CDR2: SGHRS and YFSETQ. CDR3 length: 14 residues. CDR3 sequence: CASSTGTNNYGYTF. CDR3 nucleotides: TGCGCCAGCAGCACAGGAACTAATAACTATGGCTACACCTTC.

This clonotype was seen a few times. The chain combines TRBV6-1 with TRBJ2-3, with 7 bases identical to TRBD1. The V gene end was trimmed by 1 base and the J gene end by 2 bases; junction bases not matched to a gene: 3. The CDR3 consists of 15 residues. Germline V CDR1 and CDR2: MNHNS, SASEGT. The CDR3: CASSEGTGFTDTQYF. Here the CDR3 DNA reads TGTGCCAGCAGTGAAGGGACAGGCTTCACAGATACGCAGTATTTT.

This clonotype was recorded many times. The gene calls are TRBV5-5 and TRBJ1-1, with 10 bases matching TRBD1. The CDR3 runs to 13 residues. CDR1 and CDR2 (germline): SGHKS, YYEKEE (reference sequence). The ends lost 4 bases at V and 4 bases at J; junction bases unmatched: 1. CDR3 loop: CASSGQGGTEAFF. The DNA for the CDR3 is TGTGCCAGCAGCGGACAGGGGGGCACTGAAGCTTTCTTT.

In the case of this clonotype: The junction departs from the called germline gene at one end, perhaps through a read error. The chain uses TRBV6-2 or TRBV6-3 and TRBJ2-5; 10 bases line up with TRBD2. Germline CDR1 reads MNHEY; CDR2 reads SVGEGT. The CDR3 is 15 residues long. The CDR3 loop is CASSFSGGPQETQDF. In nucleotides, the CDR3 is TGTGCCAGCAGTTTTAGCGGGGGGCCTCAAGAGACCCAGGACTTC.

This clonotype was observed many times. This chain connects TRBV9 to TRBJ1-6, with 7 bases fitting TRBD1. This CDR3 contains 15 residues. The germline CDR1 and CDR2 sequences are SGDLS and YYNGEE. Germline trimming cut 3 bases from V and 7 bases from J; bases unmatched to any gene: 7. The chain's CDR3 is CASSGPGQNNSPLHF. The CDR3, as DNA: TGTGCCAGCAGCGGGCCGGGACAGAACAATTCACCCCTCCACTTT.